This T cell receptor beta chain was obtained from a study of neoadjuvant nivolumab and ipilimumab in lung cancer. The CDR3 spans 13 residues. Looked up from germline, CDR1 is SEHNR and CDR2 is FQNEAQ (reference sequence). V gave up 6 bases and J gave up 3 bases; unmatched junction bases: 3. Study-level points and caveats: Compared with tumor-adjacent uninvolved lung, resected tumors showed greater richness and clonality. From pretherapy to surgery, tumor richness and clonality rose with dual therapy. Higher pretherapy blood TCR richness went with higher resected-tumor richness.

For this clone: The antigen remains undetermined.

Profiled with immunoSEQ multiplex PCR; TCRdb holds only in-frame clones, not every one. In the table there are 40,000 to 55,000 clones, roughly 91% of which are singletons. Material: blood, obtained before neoadjuvant nivolumab, alone or with ipilimumab. This sequence originates from an adult with non-small cell lung cancer. Some clones in this sample may be carry-over from other donors' samples. V and J are TRBV7-9 and TRBJ2-7; 9 nucleotides line up with TRBD1. The CDR3 coding sequence is TGTGCCAGCAGTAGACAGGGGGTCTACGAGCAGTACTTC. Translated: CASSRQGVYEQYF.